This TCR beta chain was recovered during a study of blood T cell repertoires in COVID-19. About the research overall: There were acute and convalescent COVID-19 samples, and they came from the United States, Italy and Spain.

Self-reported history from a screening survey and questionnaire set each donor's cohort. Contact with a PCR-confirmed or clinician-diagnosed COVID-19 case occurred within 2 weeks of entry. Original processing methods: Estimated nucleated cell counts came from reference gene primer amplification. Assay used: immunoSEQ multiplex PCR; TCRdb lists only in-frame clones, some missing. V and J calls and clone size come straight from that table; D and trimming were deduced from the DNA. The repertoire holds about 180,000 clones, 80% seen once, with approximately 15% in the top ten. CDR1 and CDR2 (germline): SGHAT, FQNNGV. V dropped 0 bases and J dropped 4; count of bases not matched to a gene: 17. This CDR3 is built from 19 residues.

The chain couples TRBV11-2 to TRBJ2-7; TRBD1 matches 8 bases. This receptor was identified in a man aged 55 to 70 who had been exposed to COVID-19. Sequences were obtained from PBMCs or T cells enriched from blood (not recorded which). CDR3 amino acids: CASSLDPPFPGQVLYEQYF. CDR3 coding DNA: TGTGCCAGCAGCTTAGATCCGCCCTTTCCGGGACAGGTTTTGTACGAGCAGTACTTC.